This T cell receptor beta chain originates from a study of immune evolution from preneoplasia to lung adenocarcinoma. For the study at large: HLA loss of heterozygosity: less than 9% AIS, around 16% MIA, over 25% ADC, none AAH. General observations from the study: Later-stage lesions appeared to have more T cells, more diversity, less clonality. Top clone frequencies peaked in normal lung, apparently declining through invasive adenocarcinoma. Compared with EGFR-mutant or double wild-type lesions, KRAS-mutant nodules were more clonal.

This clone was counted once. Antigen: not known. TCRdb's table, derived via immunoSEQ multiplex PCR, lists solely in-frame clones and lacks some. The sample carries several thousand clones, 85% to 90% recorded once. This TCR came from a person aged 70 to 80 with lung adenocarcinoma. Sequenced input: FFPE atypical adenomatous hyperplasia tissue from the lung. Subset reported: atypical adenomatous hyperplasia (AAH), lung preneoplasia.

In DNA form, the CDR3 reads TGTGCCAGCAGCCAATATTCCGGACAGGGGTCCTACGAGCAGTACTTC. Translating gives CASSQYSGQGSYEQYF. The V and J genes are TRBV14 and TRBJ2-7; 9 bases are shared with TRBD1. CDR1 is SGHDN and CDR2 is FVKESK in the germline V gene. CDR3 length equals 16 residues. With V trimmed by 2 bases and J by 1 base, 6 bases remained unmatched. The full variable domain, its missing parts supplied by reference TRBV14 and TRBJ2-7, is EAGVTQFPSHSVIEKGQTVTLRCDPISGHDNLYWYRRVMGKEIKFLLHFVKESKQDESGMPNNRFLAERTGGTYSTLKVQPAELEDSGVYFCASSQYSGQGSYEQYFGPGTRLTVT.